This T cell receptor beta chain emerged from a study of blood T cell repertoires in COVID-19. Across the study: Sample material is recorded as cDNA or gDNA derived from T cells, B-cell-depleted T cells, or PBMCs.

Germline V gene lookup returns CDR1 GTSNPN and CDR2 SVGIG (reference sequence). V shed 6 bases, J shed 2 bases, and the junction held 8 bases outside the gene matches. The CDR3 is made up of 15 amino acids. The authors' processing: Reference gene primer amplification in the assay estimated nucleated cell counts. TCRdb keeps only in-frame clones here, not all; method: immunoSEQ multiplex PCR. The V and J calls and clone size come from that table; D and trimming were worked out from the DNA. Of over 150,000 clones listed, about 86% are singletons. Sequences were obtained from peripheral blood. The sequence came from a woman in her 70s who had recovered from COVID-19. This chain uses TRBV30 with TRBJ1-5; TRBD1 matches at 9 bases. The CDR3, as DNA: TGTGCCTGTAACCCGACAGGGGGAGGCAATCAGCCCCAGCATTTT. This translates into CACNPTGGGNQPQHF.